The 29 T cell receptor beta chains below all came from one sample that was sequenced in a study of T-cell reconstitution after alpha-beta-depleted transplantation in children. Researchers prepared the TCRbeta library using unique molecular identifiers, the study reports. TCRdb re-called the PCR reads with MiXCR, one entry per CDR3 protein. The top ten hold roughly 31% of the sample, which has approximately 1,000,000 distinct CDR3 sequences, about 29% seen once. The starting material was PBMCs, mostly from graft donor cells, obtained 360 days after TCRalphabeta/CD19-depleted stem cell transplant. These receptors originate from a boy younger than two who had a stem cell transplant for SCID, so the T cells may come from the graft donor.

This chain uses TRBV4-3 with TRBJ2-7; 10 bases are shared with TRBD1. The CDR3 extends over 15 amino acids. J gave up 2 bases and V 6 bases, and 7 bases lay outside the gene matches. Germline values: CDR1 LGHNA, CDR2 YSLEER. CDR3 protein: CASRPGTGAPYEQYF. The DNA of the CDR3 is TGCGCCAGCAGACCTGGGACAGGGGCCCCCTACGAGCAGTACTTC.

This chain uses TRBV9 with TRBJ1-3; D is uncertain. CDR1 is SGDLS and CDR2 is YYNGEE in the germline V gene. CDR3 length: 15 residues. Trimming removed 0 bases from V and 3 bases from J, with 10 bases in between. CDR3 amino acids: CASSVGNRVGNTIYF. The DNA for the CDR3 is TGTGCCAGCAGCGTAGGAAACCGGGTTGGAAACACCATATATTTT.

The chain uses TRBV9 and TRBJ1-2; no reliable D call. Looked up from germline, CDR1 is SGDLS and CDR2 is YYNGEE. The V gene lost 4 bases and the J gene lost 2 bases, with 18 bases spanning the gap. The CDR3 contains 16 residues. CDR3: CASSPDGGRVNYGYTF. CDR3 sequence (DNA): TGTGCCAGCAGCCCTGACGGAGGCAGAGTCAACTATGGCTACACCTTC. Together with reference TRBV9 and TRBJ1-2, the CDR3 gives the full variable domain: DSGVTQTPKHLITATGQRVTLRCSPRSGDLSVYWYQQSLDQGLQFLIQYYNGEERAKGNILERFSAQQFPDLHSELNLSSLELGDSALYFCASSPDGGRVNYGYTFGSGTRLTVV.

This clonotype was detected a few times. The rearrangement joins TRBV4-3 to TRBJ2-5, with D unclear. The CDR3 totals 16 residues. The germline V gene encodes CDR1 LGHNA and CDR2 YSLEER. The V and J ends lost 1 base and 4 bases respectively, with 16 bases between them. In DNA form, the CDR3 reads TGCGCCAGCAGCCAAGCTTTCGGGCCAACGGGAGAGACCCAGTACTTC. The encoded protein is CASSQAFGPTGETQYF.

The V gene is TRBV10-3, the J gene TRBJ1-2, with TRBD1 identical over 7 bases. Germline CDR1 and CDR2: ENHRY and SYGVKD. V shed 6 bases, J shed 8 bases, and the junction held 15 bases outside the gene matches. This CDR3 spans 15 amino acids. The CDR3 here is CAIRGTATDDTGYTF. CDR3 bases: TGTGCCATCAGGGGGACAGCCACGGATGATACGGGCTACACCTTC.

The J gene is TRBJ2-5, the V gene TRBV4-3; the match to TRBD1 covers 10 bases. Germline V CDR1 and CDR2: LGHNA, YSLEER. The CDR3 spans 16 residues. Trimming cost V 1 base and J 7 bases; bases outside gene matches: 9. The CDR3 DNA is TGCGCCAGCAGCCAAGGGGGGGGACAGGGGCGATGGACCCAGTACTTC. Protein sequence: CASSQGGGQGRWTQYF.

This clonotype was found a few times. The chain recombines TRBV10-3 with TRBJ2-1, with TRBD2 matching 15 bases. Germline V lookup: CDR1 ENHRY, CDR2 SYGVKD. Germline trimming cut 10 bases from V and 7 bases from J; bases unmatched to any gene: 8. The CDR3 loop spans 15 amino acids. The CDR3 is CATRTSGGAGNEQFF. CDR3 nucleotides: TGTGCCACCAGGACTAGCGGGGGGGCAGGGAATGAGCAGTTCTTC.

The V and J genes are TRBV18 and TRBJ2-7, with D maybe TRBD1 (6 bases). The length of the CDR3 is 14 residues. Deletions cut 1 base from V and 5 bases from J, with 12 bases between. Germline CDR1 reads KGHSH; CDR2 reads LQKENI. CDR3 region: CASSPRTVRNEQYF. For the CDR3, the DNA is TGTGCCAGCTCACCACGGACAGTGAGGAACGAGCAGTACTTC.

V usage is TRBV7-6 and J usage is TRBJ1-2; TRBD1 might be the D (6 bases). Germline V CDR1 and CDR2: SGHVS, FNYEAQ. The length of the CDR3 is 11 residues. CDR3 nucleotides: TGTGCTGTTCGGGGGGCCGATGGCTACACCTTC. This translates into CAVRGADGYTF. Drawing the rest from reference TRBV7-6 and TRBJ1-2, the complete variable domain is GAGVSQSPRYKVTKRGQDVALRCDPISGHVSLYWYRQALGQGPEFLTYFNYEAQQDKSGLPNDRFSAERPEGSISTLTIQRTEQRDSAMYRCAVRGADGYTFGSGTRLTVV.

V is TRBV7-3 and J is TRBJ2-1; 10 positions match TRBD2. Germline CDR1 SGHTA, CDR2 FQGTGA. V lost 3 bases, J lost 6 bases, and 2 bases stayed unmatched. CDR3 length: 14 amino acids. The CDR3 nucleotides are TGTGCCAGCAGCTTTAGCGGGGGGTTCAATGAGCAGTTCTTC. Encoded protein: CASSFSGGFNEQFF.

The V and J genes are TRBV12-3 or TRBV12-4 and TRBJ2-1; 12 bases line up with TRBD2. Germline trimming cut 3 bases from V and 5 bases from J; bases unmatched to any gene: 5. This CDR3 comprises 16 residues. The CDR3 is CASSLLAGGLHNEQFF. The DNA of the CDR3 is TGTGCCAGCAGTTTGCTAGCGGGGGGGCTCCACAATGAGCAGTTCTTC.

This clonotype was picked up one time. The V and J genes are TRBV15 and TRBJ2-1; TRBD2 agrees at 13 bases. The CDR3 is 14 residues long. The V gene's germline CDR1 is LNHNV and CDR2 YYDKDF (reference sequence). V was clipped by 5 bases and J by 10 bases; unmatched bases: 5. The CDR3 region has the DNA TGTGCCACCAGCGCGGGACTAGCGGGGATAGAGCAGTTCTTC. Translation: CATSAGLAGIEQFF.

CDR3 bases: TGTGCCAGCAGCTTTAGGAATCGGGACGATAAAGAGACCCAGTACTTC. Translation gives CASSFRNRDDKETQYF. The chain links TRBV7-9 to TRBJ2-5, with D possibly being TRBD1 or TRBD2 (5 bases each). Germline V gene lookup returns CDR1 SEHNR and CDR2 FQNEAQ (reference sequence). This CDR3 region has 16 residues. The V and J ends lost 3 bases and 3 bases respectively, with 17 bases between them.

CDR3 DNA: TGTGCCAGCAGGCCGACTAGCGGGGGGGTAACAGATACGCAGTATTTT. The encoded protein is CASRPTSGGVTDTQYF. This chain joins TRBV2 and TRBJ2-3, with 14 bases lining up with TRBD2. CDR1 is SNHLY, CDR2 FYNNEI, per germline. J gave up 3 bases and V 6 bases, and 5 bases lay outside the gene matches. The CDR3 runs 16 residues.

The CDR3 sequence is CAISASGGADTQYF. The CDR3 DNA follows: TGTGCCATCAGTGCGAGCGGGGGGGCAGATACGCAGTATTTT. The rearrangement uses TRBV10-3 and TRBJ2-3; TRBD2 matches 10 bases. The germline V gene encodes CDR1 ENHRY and CDR2 SYGVKD. V shed 4 bases, J shed 4 bases, and the junction held 2 bases outside the gene matches. The CDR3 consists of 14 residues.

The chain is built from TRBV6-6 and TRBJ1-1; no clear D. The CDR3 spans 12 residues. V was clipped by 0 bases and J by 7 bases, with 6 bases between them. Germline V gives CDR1 MNHNY, CDR2 SVGAGI (reference sequence). The CDR3 bases are TGTGCCAGCAGTTACTCGATGAGTGAAGCTTTCTTT. It is translated as CASSYSMSEAFF.

The table lists this clonotype with a few counts. This sequence joins TRBV4-1 and TRBJ2-1; D possibly matches TRBD1 or TRBD2 (5 bases each). Looked up from germline, CDR1 is MGHRA and CDR2 is YSYEKL. The ends were cut back, 0 bases at V and 7 bases at J, with 13 bases in the middle. CDR3 length: 15 amino acids. In DNA, the CDR3 is TGCGCCAGCAGCCAAGATAGGGGCCCGGGGAATGAGCAGTTCTTC. Amino acids: CASSQDRGPGNEQFF.

The CDR3 DNA reads as TGTGCCAGCAGCCAAGGGACAGGGATAAGGTCGGAGACCCAGTACTTC. It yields the protein CASSQGTGIRSETQYF. The V call is TRBV3-1, the J call TRBJ2-5, with 8 positions matching TRBD1. V was pared by 1 base and J by 5 bases, with 9 bases of the junction left unmatched. The CDR3 totals 16 residues. Germline V gene sequence: CDR1 LGHDT, CDR2 YNNKEL (reference sequence).

The genes are TRBV25-1 and TRBJ2-5; D is perhaps TRBD2 (6 bases). Germline lookup yields CDR1 MGHDK and CDR2 SYGVNS. V lost 2 bases and J lost 12, with 13 bases in between. The CDR3 length is 12 residues. CDR3 region: CASSEVGTRKYF. In DNA form, the CDR3 reads TGTGCCAGCAGTGAAGTGGGGACTCGCAAGTACTTC.

The chain joins TRBV7-2 to TRBJ2-3; 7 bases fit TRBD2. Germline lookup yields CDR1 SGHTA and CDR2 FQGNSA. The J segment lost 0 bases and the V segment lost 0 bases, leaving 6 bases of the junction unmatched. This CDR3 has 17 residues. The CDR3 loop reads CASSLAGGSTSTDTQYF. CDR3 DNA sequence: TGTGCCAGCAGCTTAGCGGGGGGGAGCACTAGCACAGATACGCAGTATTTT.

The chain uses TRBV7-9 and TRBJ2-7; D is perhaps TRBD1 or TRBD2 (5 bases each). Germline V gives CDR1 SEHNR, CDR2 FQNEAQ (reference sequence). This CDR3 has 15 residues. Deletions cut 2 bases from V and 5 bases from J, with 16 bases between. CDR3 nucleotide sequence: TGTGCCAGCAGCTTACCGGGGCGGACTGTCCACGAGCAGTACTTC. Protein sequence: CASSLPGRTVHEQYF.

The chain joins TRBV27 to TRBJ2-7; perhaps TRBD2 as D (6 bases). Looked up from germline, CDR1 is MNHEY and CDR2 is SMNVEV (reference sequence). There are 16 residues in the CDR3. V was shortened by 5 bases and J by 2 bases, with 19 bases between the two germline ends. The CDR3 is CASSPRFAGGTYEQYF. CDR3 bases: TGTGCCAGCAGTCCTCGATTCGCGGGCGGGACCTACGAGCAGTACTTC.

Here the CDR3 DNA reads TGCAGTGCTCTACAAAGAGGGCCCCAACTTTATCAGCCCCAGCATTTT. This codes for CSALQRGPQLYQPQHF. The chain is built from TRBV20-1 and TRBJ1-5; D not certain. Trimming took off 5 bases at V and 5 bases at J, with 22 bases between the two ends. The CDR3 spans 16 residues. In germline, CDR1 is DFQATT, CDR2 SNEGSKA (reference sequence).

As to this clonotype: Sequence at one end of the junction differs from germline and may be a read error. The chain couples TRBV5-1 to TRBJ2-5; D might be TRBD1 (6 bases). The CDR3 length is 14 residues. Germline V lookup: CDR1 SGHRS, CDR2 YFSETQ. The CDR3 reads CASSLEGGVKTRYF. In DNA form, the CDR3 reads TGCGCCAGCAGCTTGGAAGGGGGTGTAAAGACCCGGTACTTC.

The rearrangement joins TRBV28 to TRBJ2-1, with D unresolved. The CDR3 is 13 residues long. CDR1 and CDR2 from the germline V gene are MDHEN and SYDVKM. V dropped 4 bases and J dropped 3 bases, with 7 bases sitting between them. CDR3 in DNA: TGTGCCAGCAGTTACCTGGACTACAATGAGCAGTTCTTC. This gives the protein CASSYLDYNEQFF.

This clonotype was seen a few times. CDR3 loop: CSAPGQVGGETQYF. The DNA for the CDR3 is TGCAGTGCGCCGGGACAGGTTGGGGGAGAGACCCAGTACTTC. The chain has TRBV20-1 and TRBJ2-5; 8 nucleotides align to TRBD1. Germline CDR1 is DFQATT and CDR2 is SNEGSKA (reference sequence). Trimming took 6 bases from V and 4 from J; bases not matched to a gene: 10. The CDR3 has 14 amino acids.

The chain links TRBV19 to TRBJ2-1, with D possibly being TRBD2 (6 bases). Germline V gives CDR1 LNHDA, CDR2 SQIVND (reference sequence). Trimming shortened V by 0 bases and J by 0 bases, and 12 bases separated the two germline ends. CDR3 length equals 17 residues. Written as DNA, the CDR3 is TGTGCCAGTAGTATAGACGGGGGACTCCGCTCCTACAATGAGCAGTTCTTC. This encodes CASSIDGGLRSYNEQFF.

This clonotype was seen a few times. The rearrangement links TRBV6-1 to TRBJ2-7, with D maybe TRBD2 (6 bases). Trimming took off 6 bases at V and 3 bases at J, with 12 bases between the two ends. The CDR3 loop spans 13 amino acids. Germline V gene lookup returns CDR1 MNHNS and CDR2 SASEGT. CDR3 in amino acids: CASRGSGDYEQYF. CDR3 DNA sequence: TGTGCCAGCAGGGGTAGCGGAGACTACGAGCAGTACTTC.

V gene TRBV5-1 combines with J gene TRBJ2-7, with 9 bases lining up with TRBD1. The germline gives CDR1 SGHRS, CDR2 YFSETQ. The V and J ends lost 4 bases and 0 bases, in that order; junction bases with no gene match: 2. This CDR3 is 14 amino acids long. The CDR3 bases are TGCGCCAGCAGCATGACAGGGGGCTCCTACGAGCAGTACTTC. It translates to CASSMTGGSYEQYF.